These 20 T cell receptor beta chains were all obtained from the same sample, sequenced in a study of naive and memory T cell subsets. Amplification of ligated cDNA took four PCR rounds with SP2 and nested alpha and beta constant primers. TCRdb reprocessed the UMI-ligation and nested PCR reads via MiXCR and lists one record per CDR3 protein. This sample yields over 13,000 distinct CDR3 sequences, of which 4% to 6.5% are seen a single time; roughly 8% belongs to the top ten. Treatment specified: skin biopsy from PPD injection site in Mantoux-positive individual. TCR cDNA received a 3' ligated oligonucleotide that carried a UMI. Here the sequenced sample was skin, taken from a tuberculin skin test site. These receptor sequences come from an adult in good health.

The table lists this clonotype with many counts. This chain uses TRBV5-1 with TRBJ2-1, with TRBD1 as a possible D gene (5 bases). CDR1 and CDR2 (germline): SGHRS, YFSETQ. This CDR3 is built from 16 residues. Trimming pared 0 bases from V and 3 bases from J, leaving 13 bases between. CDR3 sequence reads: CASSLEASRGYNEQFF. The CDR3 bases are TGCGCCAGCAGCTTGGAAGCGAGTAGGGGCTACAATGAGCAGTTCTTC.

This clonotype was seen ten or more times. The chain carries TRBV18 and TRBJ2-1; no definite D call. V dropped 5 bases and J dropped 7 bases, with 9 bases sitting between them. The CDR3 has 12 residues. CDR1 and CDR2 from the germline V gene are KGHSH and LQKENI. The CDR3: CASSYFANEQFF. The DNA for the CDR3 is TGTGCCAGCTCATACTTCGCGAATGAGCAGTTCTTC.

This clonotype appeared many times. The chain recombines TRBV6-1 with TRBJ2-3; TRBD1 agrees at 11 bases. Germline CDR1 is MNHNS and CDR2 is SASEGT. The CDR3 extends over 17 amino acids. The V segment lost 1 base and the J segment 2 bases; nucleotides outside the gene matches: 5. The CDR3: CASSEGTGGPFTDTQYF. CDR3 nucleotides: TGTGCCAGCAGTGAAGGGACAGGGGGCCCTTTCACAGATACGCAGTATTTT.

This clonotype was found many times. The J gene is TRBJ2-7, the V gene TRBV29-1; the match to TRBD1 covers 9 bases. The CDR3 spans 15 residues. Per germline, CDR1 SQVTM and CDR2 ANQGSEA. The V gene end was trimmed by 4 bases and the J gene end by 0 bases; junction bases not matched to a gene: 7. This CDR3 reads CSVGRWDRDSYEQYF. The CDR3 DNA is TGCAGCGTTGGGAGATGGGACAGGGACTCCTACGAGCAGTACTTC.

In its sample, this clonotype was seen a few times. The CDR3 nucleotides are TGTGCCAGCAGCTCGGGACAGATTGAAAAACTGTTTTTT. Residues: CASSSGQIEKLFF. This sequence joins TRBV5-6 and TRBJ1-4; 7 bases match TRBD1. V trimming: 3 bases; J trimming: 7 bases; junction bases outside the gene matches: 3. Germline loops: CDR1 SGHDT, CDR2 YYEEEE. The CDR3 contains 13 residues.

This clonotype showed up many times. This rearrangement joins TRBV6-5 to TRBJ2-5, with a possible D match to TRBD2 (7 bases). V was clipped by 6 bases and J by 0 bases, with 14 bases between them. CDR3 length: 15 residues. Germline V lookup: CDR1 MNHEY, CDR2 SVGAGI. The CDR3 sequence: CASSRGRGYQETQYF. The CDR3 nucleotides are TGTGCCAGCAGCCGGGGGAGGGGGTACCAAGAGACCCAGTACTTC.

The rearrangement joins TRBV7-2 to TRBJ2-5; 8 bases agree with TRBD1. V lost 3 bases to trimming and J lost 5 bases; unmatched junction nucleotides: 5. Per germline, CDR1 SGHTA and CDR2 FQGNSA. The CDR3 totals 14 residues. The CDR3: CASSFNRGKETQYF. In DNA, the CDR3 is TGTGCCAGCAGCTTTAACAGGGGGAAGGAGACCCAGTACTTC.

The rearrangement uses TRBV7-2 and TRBJ2-2; the D is unclear. The germline gives CDR1 SGHTA, CDR2 FQGNSA. Deletions cut 1 base from V and 4 bases from J, with 10 bases between. The length of the CDR3 is 15 residues. CDR3 sequence (DNA): TGTGCCAGCAGCTTAGAATCAGGAATCACCGGGGAGCTGTTTTTT. This translates into CASSLESGITGELFF.

Judged by abundance, this clonotype is medium-sized. The genes are TRBV28 and TRBJ2-2; no firm D call. The CDR3 spans 14 residues. Trimming removed 2 bases at V and 1 base at J, with 5 bases between. Germline CDR1 is MDHEN and CDR2 is SYDVKM. The CDR3 DNA is TGTGCCAGCAGTTTAGGTGGGAACACCGGGGAGCTGTTTTTT. It yields the protein CASSLGGNTGELFF.

The table lists this clonotype with many counts. The chain recombines TRBV6-5 with TRBJ2-2; 7 nucleotides agree with TRBD1. The CDR3 has 15 residues. The germline gives CDR1 MNHEY, CDR2 SVGAGI. After removal of 5 bases from V and 6 bases from J, the junction contained 9 bases not matched to a gene. As DNA, the CDR3 is TGTGCCAGCAGTACCCGTTACAGGGGTGCCGGGGAGCTGTTTTTT. Protein sequence: CASSTRYRGAGELFF.

This clonotype appeared a few times. This may be a read error: a much more frequent sequence differs by one nucleotide. In this CDR3 the conserved last residue, phenylalanine or tryptophan, is missing, so a read error is likely. V and J are TRBV12-3 or TRBV12-4 and TRBJ2-1; 10 bases are a match to TRBD2. V shed 6 bases and J 6 bases; nucleotides not matched to a gene: 5. The CDR3 consists of 14 residues. DNA of the CDR3: TGTGCCAGCAGGGTTAGCGGGGGGAGCAATGAGCAGTTCTCC. Amino acid sequence: CASRVSGGSNEQFS.

The V call is TRBV6-5, the J call TRBJ1-1, with D maybe TRBD1 (6 bases). Germline CDR1 MNHEY, CDR2 SVGAGI. V shed 2 bases and J shed 5 bases, with 12 bases lying between them. This CDR3 has 14 residues. CDR3 region: CASSYGGLGTEAFF. CDR3 nucleotides: TGTGCCAGCAGTTACGGGGGCTTGGGAACTGAAGCTTTCTTT.

This clonotype was observed many times. The chain combines TRBV11-3 with TRBJ2-1, with 8 nucleotides matching TRBD2. Germline trimming cut 5 bases from V and 5 bases from J; bases unmatched to any gene: 17. CDR1 is SGHNT, CDR2 YENEEA, per germline. The CDR3 length is 18 residues. The CDR3: CASSPLWVAGKCDNEQFF. The CDR3 coding sequence is TGTGCCAGCAGCCCCTTGTGGGTAGCGGGGAAGTGCGACAATGAGCAGTTCTTC.

The genes are TRBV27 and TRBJ1-1; D is unclear. CDR1 is MNHEY, CDR2 SMNVEV, per germline (reference sequence). V lost 6 bases, J lost 12 bases, and 26 bases lay in between. The CDR3 sequence is 15 residues long. CDR3: CASRVAVHGGEGTFF. The CDR3 coding sequence is TGTGCCAGCAGGGTAGCAGTTCATGGTGGTGAAGGTACTTTCTTT.

This clonotype was recorded many times. The chain combines TRBV14 with TRBJ1-6; perhaps TRBD1 as D (5 bases). This CDR3 region has 16 residues. Germline assignment: CDR1 SGHDN and CDR2 FVKESK. V dropped 0 bases and J dropped 7 bases, with 13 bases sitting between them. The CDR3 sequence is CASSQDPGTLNSPLHF. CDR3 DNA sequence: TGTGCCAGCAGCCAAGATCCGGGGACCCTAAATTCACCCCTCCACTTT.

Points on this clonotype: The conserved phenylalanine or tryptophan is not found at the CDR3 terminus, so this likely reflects a read error. The rearrangement links TRBV19 to TRBJ2-7; 11 bases map to TRBD1. CDR3 size: 15 residues. CDR1 is LNHDA and CDR2 is SQIVND in the germline V gene (reference sequence). J gave up 3 bases and V 3 bases, and 4 bases lay outside the gene matches. The CDR3 DNA is TGTGCCAGTAGTATCTACGGGACAGGGGGCTACGAGCAGTACTAC. This encodes CASSIYGTGGYEQYY.

This clonotype is classed as medium-sized. J is TRBJ1-1 and V is TRBV6-5; no firm D call. The CDR3 contains 13 residues. The germline gives CDR1 MNHEY, CDR2 SVGAGI. The V gene lost 2 bases and the J gene lost 0 bases, with 4 bases spanning the gap. The CDR3 nucleotides are TGTGCCAGCAGTTACGACCTGAACACTGAAGCTTTCTTT. Its protein product is CASSYDLNTEAFF.

This chain connects TRBV5-1 to TRBJ2-4; tentative D call: TRBD2 (6 bases). This CDR3 is 15 amino acids long. Germline V lookup: CDR1 SGHRS, CDR2 YFSETQ. The germline V and J ends were trimmed by 0 bases and 2 bases, with 9 bases remaining between them. CDR3 sequence (DNA): TGCGCCAGCAGCTTGGACGGGGGAACCAAAAACATTCAGTACTTC. Its translation is CASSLDGGTKNIQYF.

This clonotype ranks as medium-sized. The gene calls are TRBV6-5 and TRBJ2-6, with D perhaps matching TRBD1 or TRBD2 (5 bases each). The CDR3 runs 17 residues. Trimming stripped 2 bases from V and 0 bases from J, with 11 bases between. Germline lookup yields CDR1 MNHEY and CDR2 SVGAGI. The CDR3 loop is CASSYRGPLSGANVLTF. The CDR3 DNA reads TGTGCCAGCAGTTACAGGGGACCTCTCTCTGGGGCCAACGTCCTGACTTTC.

This clonotype has only a few counts. One junction end disagrees with the germline gene, perhaps due to a read error. The rearrangement links TRBV30 to TRBJ1-2, with D possibly matching TRBD1 (6 bases). CDR1 and CDR2 from the germline V gene are GTSNPN and SVGIG (reference sequence). The CDR3 has 14 amino acids. This CDR3 is CAWDSVGAYYGDTF. In DNA form, the CDR3 reads TGTGCCTGGGACTCGGTGGGGGCCTACTATGGCGACACCTTC.